A selection of T cell receptor beta chains follows, all from one sample in a study of immune characterization of retroperitoneal liposarcoma. Via MiXCR, TCRdb re-called the PCR reads, giving one row per CDR3 protein. Of under 9,000 distinct CDR3 sequences listed, more than 25% are singletons. Specimen: blood. The receptors stem from a male donor with retroperitoneal liposarcoma. CDR3s include the opening cysteine and the closing phenylalanine or tryptophan. Each record gives: V gene, clone size, D gene, J gene, CDR3 DNA, CDR3 protein. The D gene is left open where the match is weak. Not every row has a clone size; where given, it reads once, few, many or a size class.

>TRBV12-3/TRBV12-4|-|-|TRBJ2-1
TGTGCCAGCAGTCGAAAAAGAGGTTCCACTTACAATGAGCAGTTCTTC
CASSRKRGSTYNEQFF
>TRBV12-3/TRBV12-4|many|-|TRBJ2-7
TGTGCCAGCAGAAACAGGGCAGGCTCCTACGAGCAGTACTTC
CASRNRAGSYEQYF
>TRBV5-4|many|TRBD1|TRBJ2-1
TGTGCCAGCAGCTTGGGCGGGACAGGGGTTTTATACGAGCAGTTCTTC
CASSLGGTGVLYEQFF
>TRBV6-2/TRBV6-3|-|TRBD2|TRBJ2-1
TGTGCCAGCAGTCCCCGGTCGGGGACTAGCGGGATATACAATGAGCAGTTCTTC
CASSPRSGTSGIYNEQFF
>TRBV6-1|many|-|TRBJ1-1
TGTGCCAGCCTCCGACAGTACACTGAAGCTTTCTTT
CASLRQYTEAFF
>TRBV6-5|many|TRBD1|TRBJ2-6
TGTGCCAGCAGTTACCGAGTGGGACAGGGTGGGACTGGGGCCAACGTCCTGACTTTC
CASSYRVGQGGTGANVLTF
>TRBV12-3/TRBV12-4|many|-|TRBJ2-1
TGTGCCAGCAGTTTAGGTCAGACAAACACCTACGAGCAGTTCTTC
CASSLGQTNTYEQFF
>TRBV4-1|few|-|TRBJ1-2
TGCGCCAGCAGCCGAAACCCGACGGGCTCTAACTATGGCTACACCTTC
CASSRNPTGSNYGYTF
>TRBV6-6|few|-|TRBJ1-4
TGTGCCAGCAGTTACTCGGACTCCCGGCGGGAAAAACTGTTTTTT
CASSYSDSRREKLFF
>TRBV11-2|many|-|TRBJ2-3
TGTGCCAGCAGCTTAGTGGGTACGCAGTATTTT
CASSLVGTQYF
>TRBV6-1|-|-|TRBJ1-2
TGTGCCAGCAGACGAAAGGATGCCTATGGCTACACCTTC
CASRRKDAYGYTF
>TRBV15|few|TRBD1|TRBJ2-3
TGTGCCACCAGCAGTGGACAGGGGGCTGTATCAGATACGCAGTATTTT
CATSSGQGAVSDTQYF
>TRBV6-5|many|-|TRBJ2-7
TGTGCCAGTCAGTATATCACTAACCCCTACGAGCAGTACTTC
CASQYITNPYEQYF
>TRBV11-2|many|-|TRBJ1-2
TGTGCCAGCAGCACTCTACAGGGATTTGGCTACACCTTC
CASSTLQGFGYTF
>TRBV6-5|-|-|TRBJ1-1
TGTGCCAGCAGTGCGGCCAGATTCGTGGGTCACACTGAAGCTTTCTTT
CASSAARFVGHTEAFF
>TRBV7-6|few|-|TRBJ2-7
TGTGCCAGCAGCTTCGGGGAGGACTACGAGCAGTACTTC
CASSFGEDYEQYF
>TRBV20-1|-|TRBD1|TRBJ2-4
TGCAGAGGACAGGGCGGTGACATTCAGTACTTC
CRGQGGDIQYF
>TRBV5-4|medium-sized|TRBD1|TRBJ2-7
TGTGCCAGCAGCTTGGGCGGGACAGGGGTTTTATACGAGCAGTACTTC
CASSLGGTGVLYEQYF
>TRBV7-6|few|-|TRBJ2-5
TGTGCCAGCAGCTTGGGGTTGGGGGCGGGCCAAGAGACCCAGTACTTC
CASSLGLGAGQETQYF
>TRBV6-6|-|-|TRBJ2-1
TGTGCCAGCACCCCGGGACTTAGCTCCTACAATGAGCAGTTCTTC
CASTPGLSSYNEQFF
>TRBV9|once|-|TRBJ2-1
TGTGCCAGCAGCGTAGAAGACAGCTCCTACAATGAGCAGTTCTTC
CASSVEDSSYNEQFF
>TRBV7-2|many|-|TRBJ2-1
TGTGCCAGCAGCTTAGATAGGCAGCGGGTGTTCGAGCAGTTCTTC
CASSLDRQRVFEQFF
>TRBV7-2|many|-|TRBJ1-5
TGTGCCAGCAGCTTAGCTTGGTCCAATCAGCCCCAGCATTTT
CASSLAWSNQPQHF
>TRBV6-1|few|-|TRBJ2-7
TGTGCCAGCGCGATCGGCTCCTACAATGAGCAGTACTTC
CASAIGSYNEQYF
>TRBV4-1|many|TRBD2|TRBJ2-3
TGCGCCAGCAGCCAAGGGGTCCGAACGGGAGGGCCCTTTACAGATACGCAGTATTTT
CASSQGVRTGGPFTDTQYF
>TRBV7-2|medium-sized|-|TRBJ2-7
TGTGCCAGCAGCTTAGCGGGGACTGGCTACGAGCAGTACTTC
CASSLAGTGYEQYF
>TRBV28|few|-|TRBJ1-6
TGTGCCACCTCCCGGGGGGGAAATTCACCCCTCCACTTT
CATSRGGNSPLHF
>TRBV15|-|-|TRBJ2-2
TGTGCCACCAGCGCCCTGGGGAGGCGGAGCGACAACACCGGGGAGCTGTTTTTT
CATSALGRRSDNTGELFF
>TRBV12-3/TRBV12-4|few|TRBD2|TRBJ2-1
TGTGCCAGCAGTTTTACGGGACTAGCGTTCAATGAGCAGTTCTTC
CASSFTGLAFNEQFF
>TRBV28|-|-|TRBJ1-1
TGTGCCAGCACCTCGCTGGGGGGGGCGCCCAGAAGGACTGAAGCTTTCTTT
CASTSLGGAPRRTEAFF
>TRBV7-2|-|-|TRBJ1-1
TGTGCCAGCAGCCCCTCCTCCGGTGGCACTGAAGCTTTCTTT
CASSPSSGGTEAFF
>TRBV6-1|many|-|TRBJ2-1
TGTGCCAGCAGCCCAGCGACAGGAGAGGGAGAGGAGACCCAGTTCTTC
CASSPATGEGEETQFF
>TRBV5-1|-|-|TRBJ2-1
TGCGCCAGCAGCTTGTTAGCAGAGCGCCAGTACAATGAGCAGTTCTTC
CASSLLAERQYNEQFF
>TRBV7-2|-|-|TRBJ2-1
TGTGCCAGCAGCTTAGATCCTAGGGGAGGTGAGACCCAGTTCTTC
CASSLDPRGGETQFF
>TRBV6-1|many|TRBD2|TRBJ2-5
TGTGCCAGCAGTGTCCCGGGACTAGCGGGGACAAAGACCCAGTACTTC
CASSVPGLAGTKTQYF
>TRBV6-5|-|-|TRBJ1-1
TGTGCCAGCAGTGCACTGAACACTGAAGCTTTCTTT
CASSALNTEAFF
>TRBV6-1|many|-|TRBJ2-6
TGTGCCAGCAGAGTGGGCGGACAGAACTCTGGGGCCAACGTCCTGACTTTC
CASRVGGQNSGANVLTF
>TRBV7-2|many|-|TRBJ2-1
TGTGCCAGCAGCTTAGCGCCCAGCACCGAAACCCAGTTCTTC
CASSLAPSTETQFF
>TRBV6-5|few|-|TRBJ1-2
TGTGCCAGCAGTTACTCGAGAGGGAAATATGGCTACACCTTC
CASSYSRGKYGYTF
>TRBV7-2|-|-|TRBJ2-7
TGTGCCAGCAGCTTAGCACCCCCCCACGAGCAGTACTTC
CASSLAPPHEQYF
>TRBV4-1|-|-|TRBJ1-5
TGCGCCAGCAGCCAAGATGTCCAGGGGAGTCAGCCCCAGCATTTT
CASSQDVQGSQPQHF
>TRBV7-2|few|-|TRBJ2-1
TGTGCCAGCAGCATAGATACGGGAGTAACCTACGAGCAGTTCTTC
CASSIDTGVTYEQFF
>TRBV10-2|few|-|TRBJ2-3
TGCGCCAGCAGAGGGCTGCTAATCACAGATACGCAGTATTTT
CASRGLLITDTQYF
>TRBV6-1|-|-|TRBJ2-2
TGTGCCAGCAGTACCCGGGCAGGGGCGGGGGGGGAGCTGTTTTTT
CASSTRAGAGGELFF
>TRBV20-1|-|-|TRBJ1-2
TGCAGTGCTAGTTCGTCTTACTATGGCTACACCTTC
CSASSSYYGYTF
>TRBV12-3/TRBV12-4|many|TRBD2|TRBJ2-3
TGTGCCAGCAAGGCTAGCGGGAGCGCAGATACGCAGTATTTT
CASKASGSADTQYF
>TRBV4-3|many|-|TRBJ1-1
TGCGCCAGCAGCTTTGCTTTAGGGGAGGGGACTGAAGCTTTCTTT
CASSFALGEGTEAFF
>TRBV5-4|few|TRBD2|TRBJ2-1
TGTGCCAGCAGCTTGGGACTAGCGGGGGAGAGCTCCTACAATGAGCAGTTCTTC
CASSLGLAGESSYNEQFF
>TRBV12-3/TRBV12-4|many|TRBD2|TRBJ2-1
TGTGCCAGCAGTCCCCGCCCCCTAGCGGGAGGCTACAATGAGCAGTTCTTC
CASSPRPLAGGYNEQFF
>TRBV4-2|few|-|TRBJ2-1
TGTGCCAGCAGCCAACGGCTAGATGGTTACAATGAGCAGTTCTTC
CASSQRLDGYNEQFF
>TRBV4-3|many|TRBD2|TRBJ2-1
TGCGCCAGCAGCCAAGATGGGACTATGGGCCGCGCCTACAATGAGCAGTTCTTC
CASSQDGTMGRAYNEQFF
>TRBV6-1|many|TRBD2|TRBJ2-1
TGTGCCAGCAGCTCCTTCGGGACTAGTAGCTCCTACAATGAGCAGTTCTTC
CASSSFGTSSSYNEQFF
>TRBV12-5|-|-|TRBJ1-2
TGTGCTAGTGGAGAGTATCCCGGGCGGCTCCTCTACCCGTATGGCTACACCTTC
CASGEYPGRLLYPYGYTF
>TRBV6-1|few|TRBD2|TRBJ2-5
TGTGCCAGCAGTCCGGGACTAGTCAATGAGCAGTACTTC
CASSPGLVNEQYF
>TRBV11-2|many|-|TRBJ2-1
TGTGCCAGCAGCTTAGGCTATACAAATGAGCAGTTCTTC
CASSLGYTNEQFF
>TRBV4-1|medium-sized|TRBD2|TRBJ2-5
TGCGCCAGCAGCCAAGATAGGGTCGGTAGCGGGGGGACCGGAGAGACCCAGTACTTC
CASSQDRVGSGGTGETQYF
>TRBV11-2|many|-|TRBJ1-2
TGTGCCAGCAGCTTAGCGGGGACAAGGGGCCTCCTAATCTATGGCTACACCTTC
CASSLAGTRGLLIYGYTF
>TRBV6-2/TRBV6-3|-|-|TRBJ1-2
TGTGCCAGCAGTTACGCCGGGGGAAGTGGCTACACCTTC
CASSYAGGSGYTF
>TRBV12-3/TRBV12-4|-|-|TRBJ2-1
TGTGCCAGCACCTATCGGGTTCTGATGAGGGACAATGAGCAGTTCTTC
CASTYRVLMRDNEQFF
>TRBV5-1|many|-|TRBJ2-4
TGCGCCAGCAGCTTTGAAGGCAGGGAAGACATTCAGTACTTC
CASSFEGREDIQYF